This T cell receptor beta chain was documented in a study of cytomegalovirus exposure and HLA in healthy donors. Points from the study as a whole: A missense DCLRE1C variant was associated with V- and J-gene trimming of TCR beta chains in a later analysis, and an independent cohort replicated the association.

V lost 0 bases and J lost 9, with 11 bases in between. There are 13 residues in the CDR3. Germline V gene data show CDR1 as MRHNA and CDR2 as SNTAGT. Both 60 Vbeta primers and 13 Jbeta primers went into the PCR. Generated by immunoSEQ multiplex PCR, the TCRdb table keeps only in-frame clones and is missing some. This sample yields roughly 140,000 clones, of which 70% to 80% are seen a single time; 3.5% belongs to the top ten. As to this clone: Its specificity is unknown.

Specimen: PBMCs. This sequence originates from a human donor in good health. This sequence joins TRBV6-4 and TRBJ2-5, with D unresolved. CDR3 sequence reads: CASSDSWFRSQYF. CDR3 sequence (DNA): TGTGCCAGCAGTGACTCGTGGTTCAGGTCCCAGTACTTC.